This T cell receptor beta chain appears in the sequencing data of a study of response to subunit inactivated influenza vaccine. Study-level results: It was suggested by the authors that few new T cells are recruited by each seasonal influenza vaccination.

One entry per CDR3 protein, called by TCRdb with MiXCR from the RT-PCR reads. The repertoire includes hundreds of thousands of distinct CDR3 sequences, roughly 15% of them detected once, and 7.6% sits in the top ten. With regard to this clonotype: Its antigen is not identified.

This TCR derives from a man aged 50 to 59 who received an inactivated influenza vaccine. Sequences were derived from PBMCs from blood, sampled around 15 days before vaccination.

The CDR3, as DNA: TGTGCCAGCAGTTACCCGGGACAAAGGAACACTGAAGCTTTCTTT. Translation gives CASSYPGQRNTEAFF. V is TRBV6-2 or TRBV6-3 and J is TRBJ1-1, with a weak D call TRBD1 (6 bases). The germline V gene encodes CDR1 MNHEY and CDR2 SVGEGT. V lost 2 bases, J lost 1 base, and 11 bases lay in between. CDR3 size: 15 residues.